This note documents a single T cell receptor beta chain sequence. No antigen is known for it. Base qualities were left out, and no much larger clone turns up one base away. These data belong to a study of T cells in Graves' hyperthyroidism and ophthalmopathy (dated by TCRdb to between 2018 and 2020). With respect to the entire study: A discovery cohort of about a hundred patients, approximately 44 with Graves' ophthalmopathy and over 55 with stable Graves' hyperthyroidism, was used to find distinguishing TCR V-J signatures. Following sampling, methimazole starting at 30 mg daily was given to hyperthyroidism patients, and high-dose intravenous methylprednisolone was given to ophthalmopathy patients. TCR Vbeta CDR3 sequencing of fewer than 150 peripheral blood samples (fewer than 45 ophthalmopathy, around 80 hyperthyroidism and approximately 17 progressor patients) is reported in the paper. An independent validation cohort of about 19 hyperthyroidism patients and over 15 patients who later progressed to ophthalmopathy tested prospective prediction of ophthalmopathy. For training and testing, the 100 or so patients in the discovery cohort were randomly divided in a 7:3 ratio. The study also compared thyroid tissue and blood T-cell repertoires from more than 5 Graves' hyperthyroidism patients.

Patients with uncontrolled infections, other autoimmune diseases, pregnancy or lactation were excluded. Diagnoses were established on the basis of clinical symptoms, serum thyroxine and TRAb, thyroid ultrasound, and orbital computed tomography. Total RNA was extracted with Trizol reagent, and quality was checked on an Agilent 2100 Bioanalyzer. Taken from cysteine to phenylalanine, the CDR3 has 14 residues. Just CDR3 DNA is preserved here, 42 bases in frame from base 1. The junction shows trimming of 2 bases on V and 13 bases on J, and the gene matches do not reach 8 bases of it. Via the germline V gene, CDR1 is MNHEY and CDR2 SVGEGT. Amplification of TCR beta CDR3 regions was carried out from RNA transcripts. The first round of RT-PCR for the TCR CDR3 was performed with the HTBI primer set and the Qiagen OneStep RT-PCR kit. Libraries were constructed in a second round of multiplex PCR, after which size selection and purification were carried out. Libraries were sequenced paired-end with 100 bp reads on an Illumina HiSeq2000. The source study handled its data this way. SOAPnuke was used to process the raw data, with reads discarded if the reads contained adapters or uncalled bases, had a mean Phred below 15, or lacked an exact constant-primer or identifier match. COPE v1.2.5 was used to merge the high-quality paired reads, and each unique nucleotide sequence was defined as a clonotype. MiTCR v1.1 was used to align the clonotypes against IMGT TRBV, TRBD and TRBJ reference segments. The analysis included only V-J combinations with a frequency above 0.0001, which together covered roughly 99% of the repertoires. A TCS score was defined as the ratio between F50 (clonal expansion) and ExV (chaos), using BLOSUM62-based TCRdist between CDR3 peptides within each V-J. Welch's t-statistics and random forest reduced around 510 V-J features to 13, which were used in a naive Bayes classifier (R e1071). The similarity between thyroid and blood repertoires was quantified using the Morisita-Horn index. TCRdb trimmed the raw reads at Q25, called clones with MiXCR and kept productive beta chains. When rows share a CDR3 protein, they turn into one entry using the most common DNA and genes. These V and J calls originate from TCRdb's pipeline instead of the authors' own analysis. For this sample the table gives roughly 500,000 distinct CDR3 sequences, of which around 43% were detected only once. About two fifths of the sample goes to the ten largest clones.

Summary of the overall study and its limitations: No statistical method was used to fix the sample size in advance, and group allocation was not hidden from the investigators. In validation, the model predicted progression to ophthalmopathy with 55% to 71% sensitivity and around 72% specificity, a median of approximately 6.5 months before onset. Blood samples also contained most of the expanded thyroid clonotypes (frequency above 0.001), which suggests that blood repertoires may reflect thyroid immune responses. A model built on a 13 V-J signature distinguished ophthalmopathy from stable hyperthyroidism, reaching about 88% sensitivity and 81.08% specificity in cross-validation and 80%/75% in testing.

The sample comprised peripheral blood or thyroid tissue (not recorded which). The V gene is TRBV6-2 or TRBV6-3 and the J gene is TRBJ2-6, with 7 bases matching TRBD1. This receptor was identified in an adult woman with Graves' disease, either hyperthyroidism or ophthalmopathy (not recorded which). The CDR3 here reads CASSYGQAYGVLTF. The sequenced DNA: TGTGCCAGCAGTTACGGACAGGCCTATGGAGTCCTGACTTTC.